Reported below is one T cell receptor (beta chain). Germline CDR1 reads MNHEY; CDR2 reads SMNVEV (reference sequence). The CDR3 consists of 15 residues. V lost 5 bases to trimming and J lost 3 bases, with 14 bases between them. This record belongs to a study of technical replicates of blood from a few donors. The protocol was immunoSEQ multiplex PCR, while the TCRdb copy is restricted to in-frame clones and leaves out a portion. The table includes about 97,000 clones, about 94% detected once. The sample was T cells isolated from PBMCs. J is TRBJ1-5 and V is TRBV27, with D tentatively TRBD1 (5 bases). This clonotype was sampled from a human donor in good health. The CDR3 sequence: CASSAQGRINQPQHF. The DNA of the CDR3 is TGTGCCAGCAGTGCCCAGGGTCGAATCAATCAGCCCCAGCATTTT.